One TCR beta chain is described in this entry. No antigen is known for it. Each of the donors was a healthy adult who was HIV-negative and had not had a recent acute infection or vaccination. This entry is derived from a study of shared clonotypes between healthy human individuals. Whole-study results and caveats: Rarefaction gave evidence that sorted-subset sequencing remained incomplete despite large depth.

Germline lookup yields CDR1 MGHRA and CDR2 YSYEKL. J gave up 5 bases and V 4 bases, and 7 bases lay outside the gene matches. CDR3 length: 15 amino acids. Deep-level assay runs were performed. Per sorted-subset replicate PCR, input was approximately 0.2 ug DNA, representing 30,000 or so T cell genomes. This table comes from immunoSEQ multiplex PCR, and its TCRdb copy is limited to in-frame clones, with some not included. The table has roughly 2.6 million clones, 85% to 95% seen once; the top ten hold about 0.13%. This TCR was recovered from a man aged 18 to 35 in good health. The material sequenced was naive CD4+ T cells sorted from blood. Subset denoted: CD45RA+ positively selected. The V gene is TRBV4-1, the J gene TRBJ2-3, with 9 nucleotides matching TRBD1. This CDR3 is CASSLRDRDQDTQYF. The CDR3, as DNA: TGCGCCAGCAGCCTCCGGGACAGGGATCAAGATACGCAGTATTTT.